These T cell receptor beta chains were read from a single sample in a study of blood T cell repertoires in COVID-19. Clones were read by immunoSEQ multiplex PCR, and TCRdb kept only the in-frame ones, dropping some. There are about 180,000 clones in the sample; under 90% occur only once, and roughly 20% lies in the top ten. Input material: peripheral blood. These receptors came from a person between 65 and 79 years old with COVID-19, enrolled during active disease. The conserved cysteine and the conserved F or W are not part of the CDR3 here. Expanded clones are given a class, and other clones once, few, many or no size at all.

TRBJ1-1,-,TRBV6-2/TRBV6-3,ASKYSGQVNTEAF
TRBJ1-2,once,TRBV29-1,SVEWGGPNYGYT
TRBJ1-5,once,TRBV7-2,ASSSGQYNQPQH
TRBJ1-6,-,TRBV7-6,ASSRQGTGMNNSPLH
TRBJ1-2,-,TRBV2,ATLADIDRTYT
TRBJ1-6,-,TRBV28,ATRDSHNSPLH
TRBJ2-2,-,TRBV2,ASSDNGELF
TRBJ2-6,-,TRBV4-2,ASSQERIQGVGANVLT
TRBJ1-3,-,TRBV9,ASGSEGSGNTIY
TRBJ2-7,many,TRBV30,AWRPPQGVSEQY
TRBJ1-6,-,TRBV6-5,ASSYGENSPLH
TRBJ1-2,-,TRBV7-2,ASSIYPNGYT
TRBJ1-1,-,TRBV11-3,ASSLDPMNTEAF
TRBJ2-7,-,TRBV18,ASSPPDGGNYEQY
TRBJ1-1,-,TRBV28,ASSSVGTGQRTEAF
TRBJ2-7,-,TRBV7-9,ASSVSHRDYEQY
TRBJ1-2,-,TRBV19,ASSIFDRDYGYT
TRBJ2-7,-,TRBV6-5,ASSIVLGGYEQY
TRBJ2-3,few,TRBV9,ASSVDASSGYTDTQY
TRBJ1-2,few,TRBV6-4,ASRPGQGANYGYT
TRBJ1-5,-,TRBV6-5,ASSYSAGNQPQH
TRBJ1-6,-,TRBV5-1,ASSLDGYNNSPLH
TRBJ1-1,many,TRBV11-3,ASSKTVDTEAF
TRBJ2-1,-,TRBV11-2,ASRPLAGEQF
TRBJ2-1,-,TRBV7-3,ASSLGTGVRNEQF
TRBJ2-7,-,TRBV11-3,ASSLGGGRSYEQY
TRBJ2-3,-,TRBV7-3,ASSLQAGGFTDTQY
TRBJ1-6,-,TRBV28,ASSFPGGPGNSPLH
TRBJ2-7,-,TRBV5-1,ASSLEGLAGGIGEQY
TRBJ1-4,-,TRBV30,AARQSRGEKLF
TRBJ2-1,-,TRBV4-2,ASSQDRGGTPQNNEQF
TRBJ1-4,-,TRBV7-6,ASSDRYEKLF
TRBJ2-7,-,TRBV7-9,ASSLGTTYEQY
TRBJ2-1,-,TRBV7-8,ASSLASVSGIWYNEQF
TRBJ1-6,many,TRBV2,ASRVTGLNSPLH
TRBJ2-2,-,TRBV7-2,ASSLTPPGTSGVTGELF
TRBJ2-7,-,TRBV5-5,ASSLAPTSGGANEQY
TRBJ2-1,-,TRBV7-3,ASSSGTRNEQF
TRBJ1-2,many,TRBV5-1,ASYSPGQTANYGYT
TRBJ2-7,-,TRBV6-2/TRBV6-3,ASSQLRTRPYEQY
TRBJ1-5,-,TRBV5-1,ASSWDKDQPQH
TRBJ1-2,-,TRBV19,ASRSRTGGTIPLNGYT
TRBJ1-5,-,TRBV6-2/TRBV6-3,ASSSGTGTVNQPQH
TRBJ2-7,-,TRBV4-1,ASSPLAGGPYEQY
TRBJ2-1,-,TRBV27,ASRHRGESYNEQF
TRBJ2-3,-,TRBV7-3,ASSNYGGVTDTQY
TRBJ1-5,-,TRBV4-3,ASSQDARGVGQPQH
TRBJ1-3,-,TRBV28,ASSLFEGIAGNTIY